These 19 T cell receptor beta chains originate from one sample sequenced in a study of T cell responses to AZD1222 COVID-19 vaccine. This table comes from immunoSEQ multiplex PCR, and its TCRdb copy is limited to in-frame clones, with some not included. The sample consists of about 150,000 clones, about four fifths of them appearing once. This specimen consisted of peripheral blood, obtained on day 0 of AZD1222 vaccination. The source of these receptors is an adult in good health.

This chain links TRBV9 with TRBJ1-1, with a possible D match to TRBD1 (6 bases). Per the germline V gene, CDR1 is SGDLS and CDR2 is YYNGEE. V lost 3 bases to trimming and J lost 0 bases, with 15 bases between them. The CDR3 has 16 amino acids. CDR3 in DNA: TGTGCCAGCAGCGCCACTTGGGGGGCCCTGAACACTGAAGCTTTCTTT. The encoded protein is CASSATWGALNTEAFF. Looking up the rest from reference TRBV9 and TRBJ1-1 gives the full variable domain: DSGVTQTPKHLITATGQRVTLRCSPRSGDLSVYWYQQSLDQGLQFLIQYYNGEERAKGNILERFSAQQFPDLHSELNLSSLELGDSALYFCASSATWGALNTEAFFGQGTRLTVV.

The rearrangement links TRBV14 to TRBJ2-2, with a possible D match to TRBD1 (5 bases). V gave up 4 bases and J gave up 0 bases, with 12 bases separating them. Germline values: CDR1 SGHDN, CDR2 FVKESK. This CDR3 is built from 16 residues. CDR3 loop: CASSRRDSANTGELFF. CDR3 DNA: TGTGCCAGCAGCCGGCGAGACAGCGCGAACACCGGGGAGCTGTTTTTT.

Note on this clone: Other DNA sequences in the sample encode the same CDR3. The chain combines TRBV5-1 with TRBJ1-2; a possible D gene is TRBD1 (5 bases). From germline, CDR1 is SGHRS and CDR2 YFSETQ. V lost 0 bases and J lost 8, with 14 bases in between. The CDR3 is 14 residues long. The DNA for the CDR3 is TGCGCCAGCAGCTTGGGTCAGGGACTAGGAGGCTACACCTTC. Translating it yields CASSLGQGLGGYTF.

The gene calls are TRBV28 and TRBJ2-6; tentative D call: TRBD1 (5 bases). Germline V CDR1 and CDR2: MDHEN, SYDVKM. There are 16 residues in the CDR3. The V end lost 2 bases, the J end lost 2 bases, and 10 bases lay between the germline ends. CDR3 nucleotide sequence: TGTGCCAGCAGTTTACGGACACGGCCTGGGGCCAACGTCCTGACTTTC. Its protein is CASSLRTRPGANVLTF.

The rearrangement uses TRBV3-1 (or the pseudogene TRBV3-2) and TRBJ1-2, with TRBD1 as a possible D gene (6 bases). The CDR3 runs to 15 residues. Germline CDR1 reads LGHDT; CDR2 reads YNNKEL (reference sequence). Trimming took off 2 bases at V and 6 bases at J, with 16 bases between the two ends. This chain's CDR3 is CASSQLDRDNNGYTF. The CDR3 nucleotides are TGTGCCAGCAGCCAACTCGACCGGGACAACAATGGCTACACCTTC.

This clone was counted only a few times. The CDR3 here is CASSAHRAAKNIQYF. CDR3 nucleotides: TGTGCCAGCAGTGCCCACAGGGCAGCCAAAAACATTCAGTACTTC. V gene TRBV25-1 combines with J gene TRBJ2-4; TRBD1 is a possible D gene (6 bases). Trimming removed 4 bases from V and 0 bases from J, with 10 bases in between. Looked up from germline, CDR1 is MGHDK and CDR2 is SYGVNS. This CDR3 has 15 amino acids. The full variable domain, rest sourced from reference TRBV25-1 and TRBJ2-4, is EADIYQTPRYLVIGTGKKITLECSQTMGHDKMYWYQQDPGMELHLIHYSYGVNSTEKGDLSSESTVSRIRTEHFPLTLESARPSHTSQYLCASSAHRAAKNIQYFGAGTRLSVL.

V and J are TRBV9 and TRBJ1-1, with 10 bases that match TRBD1. There are 17 residues in the CDR3. V was pared by 2 bases and J by 5 bases, with 12 bases of the junction left unmatched. Germline-derived CDR1 and CDR2 are SGDLS and YYNGEE. CDR3 DNA sequence: TGTGCCAGCAGCGTCCGGGACAGGGGATACATGGGGACTGAAGCTTTCTTT. Translated, it gives CASSVRDRGYMGTEAFF.

This chain links TRBV6-5 with TRBJ2-2, with TRBD2 as a possible D gene (5 bases). V was cut by 7 bases and J by 0 bases, with 9 bases left in between. Germline CDR1 and CDR2: MNHEY and SVGAGI. The CDR3 totals 14 residues. The CDR3 reads CASKWESNTGELFF. The CDR3 DNA reads TGTGCCAGCAAGTGGGAGTCGAACACCGGGGAGCTGTTTTTT.

This sequence joins TRBV7-8 and TRBJ1-2; unclear D gene. The V gene's germline CDR1 is SGHVS and CDR2 FQNEAQ. The V and J ends lost 6 bases and 2 bases respectively, with 22 bases between them. The CDR3 is 17 residues long. DNA for the CDR3: TGTGCCAGCAGTTCTCTACGTTGGGCAGGAAAAAACTATGGCTACACCTTC. Encoded protein: CASSSLRWAGKNYGYTF.

This chain uses TRBV10-3 with TRBJ2-7; D is undetermined. There are 15 residues in the CDR3. Trimming cost V 8 bases and J 0 bases, with 17 bases left between them. CDR1 and CDR2 (germline): ENHRY, SYGVKD. For the CDR3, the DNA is TGTGCCATCGGCGAAGGTGGGTTGGGCTCCTACGAGCAGTACTTC. It translates to CAIGEGGLGSYEQYF.

The gene calls are TRBV27 and TRBJ2-3; D may be TRBD2 (6 bases). In germline, CDR1 is MNHEY, CDR2 SMNVEV (reference sequence). The CDR3 consists of 14 residues. V was cut by 4 bases and J by 3 bases, with 11 bases left in between. The CDR3 nucleotides are TGTGCCAGCAGTTGGGGGGAGATAACAGATACGCAGTATTTT. Its protein product is CASSWGEITDTQYF.

The CDR3 nucleotides read TGCGCCAGCAGCACGACAGGGGGAGGATCACCCCTCCACTTT. It encodes CASSTTGGGSPLHF. The chain carries TRBV5-1 and TRBJ1-6; 9 bases match TRBD1. The CDR3 is made up of 14 amino acids. In germline, CDR1 is SGHRS, CDR2 YFSETQ. The ends lost 4 bases at V and 10 bases at J; junction bases unmatched: 6.

This sequence joins TRBV3-1 (or the pseudogene TRBV3-2) and TRBJ1-1; D gene unclear. Trimming pared 4 bases from V and 7 bases from J, leaving 19 bases between. The CDR3 consists of 15 residues. CDR1 and CDR2 (germline): LGHDT, YNNKEL (reference sequence). The CDR3 sequence: CASSPPELRADEAFF. The DNA of the CDR3 is TGTGCCAGCAGCCCCCCCGAACTACGGGCAGATGAAGCTTTCTTT.

This chain links TRBV4-1 with TRBJ2-5, with a possible D match to TRBD2 (5 bases). V was clipped by 3 bases and J by 1 base, with 12 bases between them. Germline CDR1 is MGHRA and CDR2 is YSYEKL. CDR3 length: 15 amino acids. The CDR3 DNA is TGCGCCAGCAGCCAGAACGGGGTGAGCCAAGAGACCCAGTACTTC. Residues: CASSQNGVSQETQYF.

V and J are TRBV21-1 and TRBJ2-1; no check of the table's D call, TRBD2, against the DNA was made. TRBV21-1 constitutes a pseudogene. The CDR3 is 17 residues long. The CDR3 nucleotides are TGTGCCAGCAGCACCATCTATAGCTCTAGCTCCTACAATGAGCAGTTCTTC. Protein: CASSTIYSSSSYNEQFF.

This clone was detected only a few times. This chain joins TRBV5-1 and TRBJ1-2; D call uncertain. Trimming left V 0 bases short and J 1 base short, with 10 bases between. This CDR3 has 15 residues. In germline, CDR1 is SGHRS, CDR2 YFSETQ. The CDR3 DNA sequence: TGCGCCAGCAGCTTGGAGCCGGGGAATAACTATGGCTACACCTTC. As protein: CASSLEPGNNYGYTF.

J is TRBJ1-5 and V is TRBV4-2; D unclear. V was shortened by 1 base and J by 5 bases, with 6 bases between the two germline ends. The CDR3 length is 13 residues. The V gene's germline CDR1 is LGHNA and CDR2 YNFKEQ. The CDR3 protein is CASSQGRDQPQHF. In DNA, the CDR3 is TGTGCCAGCAGCCAAGGTCGAGATCAGCCCCAGCATTTT.

This rearrangement joins TRBV5-1 to TRBJ1-1; 7 positions agree with TRBD1. The CDR3 extends over 12 amino acids. Trimming at V came to 4 bases and at J to 7 bases, leaving 4 bases not matched to a gene. Looked up from germline, CDR1 is SGHRS and CDR2 is YFSETQ. CDR3 protein: CASSTGTVEAFF. The CDR3, as DNA: TGCGCCAGCAGCACCGGGACAGTTGAAGCTTTCTTT.

The chain combines TRBV30 with TRBJ1-2, with D tentatively TRBD1 (5 bases). Trimming removed 0 bases from V and 0 bases from J, with 8 bases in between. The CDR3 totals 14 residues. From germline, CDR1 is GTSNPN and CDR2 SVGIG (reference sequence). The CDR3 reads CAWSVRQSNYGYTF. CDR3 coding DNA: TGTGCCTGGAGTGTCCGACAGTCTAACTATGGCTACACCTTC.